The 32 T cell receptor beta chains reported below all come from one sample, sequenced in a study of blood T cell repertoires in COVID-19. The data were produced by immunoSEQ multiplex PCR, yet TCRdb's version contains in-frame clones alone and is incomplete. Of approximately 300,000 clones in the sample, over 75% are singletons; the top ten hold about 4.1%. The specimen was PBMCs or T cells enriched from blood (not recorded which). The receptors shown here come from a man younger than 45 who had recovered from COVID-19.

CDR3 coding DNA: TGTGCCAGCAGTTTTACAGCTAGCGGGGGGGTTTACACCGGGGAGCTGTTTTTT. It translates to CASSFTASGGVYTGELFF. The rearrangement links TRBV6-2 or TRBV6-3 to TRBJ2-2; 12 bases agree with TRBD2. The CDR3 totals 18 residues. V dropped 4 bases and J dropped 3; count of bases not matched to a gene: 9. Germline V gene sequence: CDR1 MNHEY, CDR2 SVGEGT.

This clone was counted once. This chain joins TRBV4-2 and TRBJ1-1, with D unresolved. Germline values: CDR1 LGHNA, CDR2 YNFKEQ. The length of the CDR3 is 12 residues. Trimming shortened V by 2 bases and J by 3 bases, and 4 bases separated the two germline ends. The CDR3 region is CASSQSHTEAFF. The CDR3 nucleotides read TGTGCCAGCAGCCAAAGCCACACTGAAGCTTTCTTT.

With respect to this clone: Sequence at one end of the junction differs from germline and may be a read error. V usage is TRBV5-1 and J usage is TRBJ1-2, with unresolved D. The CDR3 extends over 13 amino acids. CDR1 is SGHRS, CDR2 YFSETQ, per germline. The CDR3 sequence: CASRLGGEDGYTF. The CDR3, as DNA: TGCGCCAGCAGGTTGGGCGGGGAAGATGGCTACACCTTC.

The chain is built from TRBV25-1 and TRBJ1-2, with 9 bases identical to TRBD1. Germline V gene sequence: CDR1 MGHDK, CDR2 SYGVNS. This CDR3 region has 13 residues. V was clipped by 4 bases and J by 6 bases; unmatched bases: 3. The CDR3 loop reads CASSGQGGNGYTF. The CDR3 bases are TGTGCCAGCAGTGGACAGGGGGGAAATGGCTACACCTTC.

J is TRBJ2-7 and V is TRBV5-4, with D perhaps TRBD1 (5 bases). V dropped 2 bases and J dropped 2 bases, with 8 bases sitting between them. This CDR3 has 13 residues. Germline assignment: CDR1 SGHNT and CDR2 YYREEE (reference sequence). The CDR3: CASSLQAPYEQYF. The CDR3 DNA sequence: TGTGCCAGCAGCTTACAGGCCCCCTACGAGCAGTACTTC.

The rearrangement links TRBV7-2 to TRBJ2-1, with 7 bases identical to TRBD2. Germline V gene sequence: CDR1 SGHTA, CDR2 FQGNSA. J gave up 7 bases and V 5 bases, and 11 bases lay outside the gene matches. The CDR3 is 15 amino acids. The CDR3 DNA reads TGTGCCAGCAGCATAGACAGCGGGGAGTGGAATGAGCAGTTCTTC. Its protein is CASSIDSGEWNEQFF.

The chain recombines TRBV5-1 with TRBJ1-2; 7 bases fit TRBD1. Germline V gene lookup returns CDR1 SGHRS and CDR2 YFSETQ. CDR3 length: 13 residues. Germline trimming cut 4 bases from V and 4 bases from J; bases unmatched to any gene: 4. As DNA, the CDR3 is TGCGCCAGCAGCGAGAGACAGGGCTATGGCTACACCTTC. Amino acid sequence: CASSERQGYGYTF.

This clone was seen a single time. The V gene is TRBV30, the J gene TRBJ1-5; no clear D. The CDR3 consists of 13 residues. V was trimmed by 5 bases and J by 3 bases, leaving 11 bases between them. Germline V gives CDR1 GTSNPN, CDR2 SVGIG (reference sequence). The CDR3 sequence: CAWSGGFNQPQHF. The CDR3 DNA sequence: TGTGCCTGGTCGGGAGGCTTCAATCAGCCCCAGCATTTT.

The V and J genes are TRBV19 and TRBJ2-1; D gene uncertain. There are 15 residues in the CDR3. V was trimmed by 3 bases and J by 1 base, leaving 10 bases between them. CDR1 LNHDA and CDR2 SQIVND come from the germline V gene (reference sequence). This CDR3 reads CASSIGLESYNEQFF. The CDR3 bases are TGTGCCAGTAGTATCGGTCTGGAGTCCTACAATGAGCAGTTCTTC.

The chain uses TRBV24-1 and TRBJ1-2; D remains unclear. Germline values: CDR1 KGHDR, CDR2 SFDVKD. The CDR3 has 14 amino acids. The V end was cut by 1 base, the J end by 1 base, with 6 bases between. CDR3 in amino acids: CATSDFNSNYGYTF. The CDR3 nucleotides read TGTGCCACCAGTGATTTTAACAGTAACTATGGCTACACCTTC.

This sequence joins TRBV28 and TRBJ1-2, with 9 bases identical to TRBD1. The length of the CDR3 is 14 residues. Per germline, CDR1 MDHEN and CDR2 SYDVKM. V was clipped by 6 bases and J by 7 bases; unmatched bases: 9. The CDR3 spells CASSRSDRGGGYTF. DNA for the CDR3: TGTGCCAGCAGCCGCTCGGACAGGGGTGGTGGCTACACCTTC.

The CDR3 coding sequence is TGTGCCAGCAGCCCTCAAATACAGGGTAATGAGCAGTACTTC. This codes for CASSPQIQGNEQYF. This chain links TRBV4-2 with TRBJ2-7; a weak D match, TRBD1 (6 bases). V shed 4 bases and J shed 7 bases, with 17 bases lying between them. Germline lookup yields CDR1 LGHNA and CDR2 YNFKEQ. The CDR3 spans 14 residues.

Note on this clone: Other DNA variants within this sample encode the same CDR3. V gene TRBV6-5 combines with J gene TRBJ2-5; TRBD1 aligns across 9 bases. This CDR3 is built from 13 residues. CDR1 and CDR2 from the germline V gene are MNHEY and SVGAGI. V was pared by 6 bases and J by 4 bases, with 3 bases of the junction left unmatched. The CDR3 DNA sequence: TGTGCCAGCAGACAGGGGGCGGGAGAGACCCAGTACTTC. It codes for CASRQGAGETQYF.

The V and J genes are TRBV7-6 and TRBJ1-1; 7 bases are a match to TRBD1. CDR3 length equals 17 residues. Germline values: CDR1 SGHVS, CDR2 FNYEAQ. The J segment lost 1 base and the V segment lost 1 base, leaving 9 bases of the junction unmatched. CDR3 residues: CASSLEGAGGANTEAFF. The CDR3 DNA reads TGTGCCAGCAGCTTAGAGGGGGCAGGGGGAGCGAACACTGAAGCTTTCTTT.

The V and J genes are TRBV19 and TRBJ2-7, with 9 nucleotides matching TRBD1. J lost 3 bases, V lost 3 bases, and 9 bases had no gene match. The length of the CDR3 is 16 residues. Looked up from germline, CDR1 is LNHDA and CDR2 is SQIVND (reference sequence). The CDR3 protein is CASSILPGQGRYEQYF. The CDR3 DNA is TGTGCCAGTAGTATCTTACCGGGACAGGGTCGCTACGAGCAGTACTTC.

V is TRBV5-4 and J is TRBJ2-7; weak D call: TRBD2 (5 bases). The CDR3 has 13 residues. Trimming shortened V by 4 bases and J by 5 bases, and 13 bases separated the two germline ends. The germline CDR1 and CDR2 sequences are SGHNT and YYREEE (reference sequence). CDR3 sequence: CASSPGLGNEQYF. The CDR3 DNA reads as TGTGCCAGCAGCCCGGGGTTGGGAAACGAGCAGTACTTC.

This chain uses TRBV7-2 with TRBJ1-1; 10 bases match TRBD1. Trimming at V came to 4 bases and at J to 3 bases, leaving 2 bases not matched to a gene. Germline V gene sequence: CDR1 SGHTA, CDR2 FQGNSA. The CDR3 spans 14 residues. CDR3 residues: CASSSTGGYTEAFF. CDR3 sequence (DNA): TGTGCCAGCAGCTCGACAGGGGGCTACACTGAAGCTTTCTTT.

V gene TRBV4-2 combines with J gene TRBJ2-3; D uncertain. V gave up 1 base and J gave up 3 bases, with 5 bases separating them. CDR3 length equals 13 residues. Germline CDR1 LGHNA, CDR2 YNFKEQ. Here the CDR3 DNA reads TGTGCCAGCAGCCAAGTTATAACAGATACGCAGTATTTT. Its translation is CASSQVITDTQYF.

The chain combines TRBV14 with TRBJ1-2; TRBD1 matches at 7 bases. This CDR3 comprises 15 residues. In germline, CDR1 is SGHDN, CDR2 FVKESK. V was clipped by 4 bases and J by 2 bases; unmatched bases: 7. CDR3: CASSPRQGPNYGYTF. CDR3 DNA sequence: TGTGCCAGCAGCCCCAGACAGGGACCAAACTATGGCTACACCTTC.

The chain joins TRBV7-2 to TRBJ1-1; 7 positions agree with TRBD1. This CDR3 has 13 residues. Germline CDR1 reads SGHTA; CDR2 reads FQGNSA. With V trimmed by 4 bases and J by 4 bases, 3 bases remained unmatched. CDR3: CASSSTGPTEAFF. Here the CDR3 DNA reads TGTGCCAGCAGCTCGACAGGGCCCACTGAAGCTTTCTTT.

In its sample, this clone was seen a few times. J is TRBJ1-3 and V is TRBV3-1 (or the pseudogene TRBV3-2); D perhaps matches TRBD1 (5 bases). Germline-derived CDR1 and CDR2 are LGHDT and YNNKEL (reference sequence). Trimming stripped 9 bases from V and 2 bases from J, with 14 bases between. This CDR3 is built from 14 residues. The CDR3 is CASRDAGPGNTIYF. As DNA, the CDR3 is TGTGCCAGTAGAGACGCAGGGCCTGGAAACACCATATATTTT.

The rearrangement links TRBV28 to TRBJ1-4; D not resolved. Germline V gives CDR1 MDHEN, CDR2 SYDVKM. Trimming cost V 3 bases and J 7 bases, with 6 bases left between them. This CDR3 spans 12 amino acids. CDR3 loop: CASSFPGEKLFF. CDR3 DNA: TGTGCCAGCAGTTTTCCGGGTGAAAAACTGTTTTTT.

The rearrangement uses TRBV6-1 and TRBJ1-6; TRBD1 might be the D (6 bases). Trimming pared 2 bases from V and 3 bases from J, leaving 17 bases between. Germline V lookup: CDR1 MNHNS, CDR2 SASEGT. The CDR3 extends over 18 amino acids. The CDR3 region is CASSETGRDIFYNSPLHF. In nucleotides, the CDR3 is TGTGCCAGCAGTGAAACGGGAAGGGACATCTTCTATAATTCACCCCTCCACTTT.

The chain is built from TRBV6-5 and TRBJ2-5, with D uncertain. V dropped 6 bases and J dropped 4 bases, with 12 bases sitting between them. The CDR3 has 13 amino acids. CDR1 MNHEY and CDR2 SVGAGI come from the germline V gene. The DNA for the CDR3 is TGTGCCAGCAGAGAGTCTGTTGGAGAGACCCAGTACTTC. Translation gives CASRESVGETQYF.

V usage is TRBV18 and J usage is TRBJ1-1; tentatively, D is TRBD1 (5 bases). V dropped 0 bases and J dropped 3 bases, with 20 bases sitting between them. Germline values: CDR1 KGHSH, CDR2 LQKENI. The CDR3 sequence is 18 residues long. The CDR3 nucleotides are TGTGCCAGCTCACCACCCTTCCTCCGGACACCCGAGGACACTGAAGCTTTCTTT. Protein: CASSPPFLRTPEDTEAFF.

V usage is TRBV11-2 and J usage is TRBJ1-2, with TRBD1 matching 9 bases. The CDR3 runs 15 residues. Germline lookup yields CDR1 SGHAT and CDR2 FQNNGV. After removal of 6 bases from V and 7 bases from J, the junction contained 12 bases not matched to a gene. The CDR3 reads CASSQTGGSPRGYTF. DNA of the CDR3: TGTGCCAGCAGTCAAACAGGGGGCAGTCCGCGTGGCTACACCTTC.

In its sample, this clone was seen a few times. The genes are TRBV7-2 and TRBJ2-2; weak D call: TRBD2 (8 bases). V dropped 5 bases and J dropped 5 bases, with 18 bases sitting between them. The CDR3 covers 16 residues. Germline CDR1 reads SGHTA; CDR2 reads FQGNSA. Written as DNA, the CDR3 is TGTGCCAGCAGCCGCTTAGTAGCGGGACAGACCGGGGAGCTGTTTTTT. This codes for CASSRLVAGQTGELFF.

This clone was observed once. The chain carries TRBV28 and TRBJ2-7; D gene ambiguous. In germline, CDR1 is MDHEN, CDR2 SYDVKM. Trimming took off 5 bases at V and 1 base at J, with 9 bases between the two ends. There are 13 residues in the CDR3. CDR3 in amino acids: CASSPGSSYEQYF. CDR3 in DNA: TGTGCCAGCAGTCCCGGGTCATCCTACGAGCAGTACTTC.

Written as DNA, the CDR3 is TGCGCCAGCAGCTTGCTACAGGGTATACCCAACAATGAGCAGTTCTTC. This codes for CASSLLQGIPNNEQFF. The chain has TRBV5-1 and TRBJ2-1; D may be TRBD1 (6 bases). The CDR3 consists of 16 residues. Deletions cut 1 base from V and 5 bases from J, with 16 bases between. Germline CDR1 SGHRS, CDR2 YFSETQ.

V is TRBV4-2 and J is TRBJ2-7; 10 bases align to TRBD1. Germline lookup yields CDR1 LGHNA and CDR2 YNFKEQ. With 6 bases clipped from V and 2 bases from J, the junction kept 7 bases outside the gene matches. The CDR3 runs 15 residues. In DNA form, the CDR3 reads TGTGCCAGCAGATCATGGGACAGGGGTCCCTACGAGCAGTACTTC. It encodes CASRSWDRGPYEQYF.

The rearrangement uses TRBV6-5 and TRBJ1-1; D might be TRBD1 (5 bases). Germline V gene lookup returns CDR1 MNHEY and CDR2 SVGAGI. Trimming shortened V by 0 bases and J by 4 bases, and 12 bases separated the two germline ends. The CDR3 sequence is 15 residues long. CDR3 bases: TGTGCCAGCAGTTACTCTTGGGGGAGGGGCACTGAAGCTTTCTTT. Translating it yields CASSYSWGRGTEAFF.

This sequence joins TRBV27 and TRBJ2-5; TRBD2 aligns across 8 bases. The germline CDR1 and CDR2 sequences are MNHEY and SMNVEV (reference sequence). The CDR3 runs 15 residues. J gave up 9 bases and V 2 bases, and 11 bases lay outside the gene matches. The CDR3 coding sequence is TGTGCCAGCAGTTTACACGGGGGGGCTTGGGAGGCCCAGTACTTC. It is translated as CASSLHGGAWEAQYF.